These T cell receptor beta chains were read from a single sample in a study of blood T cell repertoires in COVID-19. Sequencing used immunoSEQ multiplex PCR; TCRdb keeps in-frame clones, though not all of them. The table has fewer than 250,000 clones, about 83% seen once. Material for sequencing was peripheral blood. Source of these receptors: a man between 50 and 59 years old with acute or convalescent COVID-19. Each CDR3 is given with its conserved first and last residue. D genes are given only for firm matches. Size tells how often a clone was seen (once, few, many) or the class of an expanded clone, and some rows leave it out.

j_call v_call clone_size d_call cdr3_nt cdr3_aa
TRBJ2-5 TRBV9 - - TGTGCCAGCAGCGTAGGTTGGGCCGGGACCCAGTACTTC CASSVGWAGTQYF
TRBJ1-2 TRBV28 few - TGTGCCAGCAGTTCTGTAGTCTATGGCTACACCTTC CASSSVVYGYTF
TRBJ2-3 TRBV3-1/TRBV3-2 - - TGTGCCAGCAGCACAGGTGCCTTTACAGATACGCAGTATTTT CASSTGAFTDTQYF
TRBJ2-3 TRBV5-1 once TRBD1 TGCGCCAGCAGACTACAAGGGGACAGGGGTACAGATACGCAGTATTTT CASRLQGDRGTDTQYF
TRBJ2-3 TRBV5-1 - - TGCGCCAGCAGCTTGTGGGGCGGGGATTCTAGCACAGATACGCAGTATTTT CASSLWGGDSSTDTQYF
TRBJ2-1 TRBV28 - TRBD1 TGTGCCAGCAGCAGGGGGCAAGCCTACAATGAGCAGTTCTTC CASSRGQAYNEQFF
TRBJ2-5 TRBV6-5 - - TGTGCCAGCAGTTTGGGACACGAAGAGACCCAGTACTTC CASSLGHEETQYF
TRBJ1-1 TRBV25-1 - - TGTGCCAGCAGTATCGGACTGTACACTGAAGCTTTCTTT CASSIGLYTEAFF
TRBJ2-2 TRBV19 - - TGTGCCAGTAGTATAGTCCAGGCGAACACCGGGGAGCTGTTTTTT CASSIVQANTGELFF
TRBJ1-6 TRBV14 - TRBD1 TGTGCCAGCAGCCCCATATCTCAGGGGGCATCCCTCCACTTT CASSPISQGASLHF
TRBJ1-1 TRBV19 - - TGTGCCAGTAGGGCGAACACTGAAGCTTTCTTT CASRANTEAFF
TRBJ2-3 TRBV27 - TRBD1 TGTGCCAGCAGCCTCACAGGGGGCGCGCAGTATTTT CASSLTGGAQYF
TRBJ1-2 TRBV6-1 - - TGTGCCAGCAGTGAAGAAGACAGTTTTTTTAACTATGGCTACACCTTC CASSEEDSFFNYGYTF
TRBJ1-4 TRBV6-5 few - TGTGCCAGTGCGGGGGGGGGCGATGAAAAACTGTTTTTT CASAGGGDEKLFF
TRBJ1-6 TRBV28 - - TGTGCCAGCAGTCAGCGTCATAATTCACCCCTCCACTTT CASSQRHNSPLHF
TRBJ2-7 TRBV11-3 - - TGTGCCAGCAGCTCCCGGGCGGCGGGACGCCGTAACTACGAGCAGTACTTC CASSSRAAGRRNYEQYF
TRBJ2-1 TRBV18 - - TGTGCCAGCTCACGGGACTCCTTAAATGAGCAGTTCTTC CASSRDSLNEQFF
TRBJ2-7 TRBV9 - TRBD2 TGTGCCAGCAGCGGACTAGCGGGCCCCTACGAGCAGTACTTC CASSGLAGPYEQYF
TRBJ2-2 TRBV7-3 - TRBD1 TGTGCCAGCAGCCCCAGGACAGGGATCACCGGGGAGCTGTTTTTT CASSPRTGITGELFF
TRBJ2-1 TRBV6-6 - - TGTGCCAGCAGCCTCCGCAATGAGCAGTTCTTC CASSLRNEQFF
TRBJ1-4 TRBV7-9 once TRBD1 TGTGCCAGCAGCTCCGGGACAGGGGGCACCACTAATGAAAAACTGTTTTTT CASSSGTGGTTNEKLFF
TRBJ2-3 TRBV7-2 once TRBD2 TGTGCCAGCAGCTTAGCTGGGGGGGTTCGGGCAGATACGCAGTATTTT CASSLAGGVRADTQYF
TRBJ1-2 TRBV5-4 few TRBD1 TGTGCCAGCAGCCCGTCTGACAGGGGCCATGGCTACACCTTC CASSPSDRGHGYTF
TRBJ1-2 TRBV18 - TRBD1 TGTGCCAGCTCACCTGGACAGGGGGCCCGGAATGGCTACACCTTC CASSPGQGARNGYTF
TRBJ2-1 TRBV19 once TRBD2 TGTGCCAGTAGTATAGCGGGACTAGCGGGGGGGGTAACCTACAATGAGCAGTTCTTC CASSIAGLAGGVTYNEQFF
TRBJ2-1 TRBV7-2 - TRBD2 TGTGCCAGCAGCATTCCGACTAGCGGGGCCTCCTACAATGAGCAGTTCTTC CASSIPTSGASYNEQFF
TRBJ2-3 TRBV19 few TRBD2 TGTGCCAGTAATTATTGGACTAGCGGGTTAGATACGCAGTATTTT CASNYWTSGLDTQYF
TRBJ2-1 TRBV10-1 few TRBD2 TGCGCCAGCAGTGGACTAGCGGGAACGGTCTACAATGAGCAGTTCTTC CASSGLAGTVYNEQFF
TRBJ1-3 TRBV19 - TRBD1 TGTGCCAGTAGTATAGATCCGTTGTCGGGTCAGTGGGACAGCTCTGGAAACACCATATATTTT CASSIDPLSGQWDSSGNTIYF
TRBJ1-2 TRBV4-1 - TRBD1 TGCGCCAGCAGCCAAGGGACAGGGGCTACTTATGGCTACACCTTC CASSQGTGATYGYTF
TRBJ2-7 TRBV27 - TRBD1 TGTGCCAGCAGTTTATCTGGACAGGGAGGACCCTACGAGCAGTACTTC CASSLSGQGGPYEQYF
TRBJ2-1 TRBV18 - - TGTGCCAGCTCACCACGTAGGACTGGAGACAATGAGCAGTTCTTC CASSPRRTGDNEQFF
TRBJ2-5 TRBV6-5 - - TGTGCCAGCAGTTACCCCCCGACAGTACAAGAGACCCAGTACTTC CASSYPPTVQETQYF
TRBJ2-1 TRBV29-1 few - TGCAGCGTTGCTCTTGGGCCCAGCTCCTACAATGAGCAGTTCTTC CSVALGPSSYNEQFF
TRBJ1-2 TRBV28 - TRBD1 TGTGCCAGCAGTTTAGGGGGACAGGGCGGCGGCTACACCTTC CASSLGGQGGGYTF
TRBJ2-1 TRBV10-3 - - TGTGCCATCAGTGGGACAGATGATGAGCAGTTCTTC CAISGTDDEQFF
TRBJ2-2 TRBV9 - - TGTGCCAGCAGCGCCCGAGGATGGGACACCGGGGAGCTGTTTTTT CASSARGWDTGELFF
TRBJ1-2 TRBV7-9 - TRBD1 TGTGCCAGCAGCCGGACAGGGAGCCCGGGCGGCTACACCTTC CASSRTGSPGGYTF
TRBJ1-1 TRBV3-1/TRBV3-2 - TRBD1 TGTGCCAGCAGACAGGGGGCCGGAGCTTTCTTT CASRQGAGAFF
TRBJ1-3 TRBV7-9 - - TGTGCCAGCAGCCCGGTGGACACCCGCTTCGGAAACACCATATATTTT CASSPVDTRFGNTIYF
TRBJ2-7 TRBV7-7 - TRBD1 TGTGCTAGCAGCTCAAACACAGGGGGCATTCTGAACTTC CASSSNTGGILNF
TRBJ2-1 TRBV18 - TRBD2 TGTGCCAGCTCACCACTTCGCGGGAGCTCCTACAATGAGCAGTTCTTC CASSPLRGSSYNEQFF
TRBJ2-7 TRBV4-1 - - TGCGCCAGCAGCCAAGATGATCAGGGTATCAACGAGCAGTACTTC CASSQDDQGINEQYF
TRBJ2-7 TRBV10-1 - TRBD1 TGCGCCAGCAGTGAGTCGTCAGACAGGGTGTGGGAGCAGTACTTC CASSESSDRVWEQYF
TRBJ2-7 TRBV5-1 - - TGCGCCAGCAGCTCGGAGAGCGAGCAGTACTTC CASSSESEQYF
TRBJ1-6 TRBV6-5 - TRBD1 TGTGCCAGCAGTTACAGACAGGGCACCAATTCACCCCTCCACTTT CASSYRQGTNSPLHF